What follows describes a single TCR beta chain. The antigen is undetermined. Likely a read error: the CDR3 ends without its conserved phenylalanine or tryptophan. It is unclear where the CDR3 begins or ends on the DNA, so no DNA is shown, and the CDR3 is as TCRdb lists it. The sample comes from a study of T cells in Graves' hyperthyroidism and ophthalmopathy. Overall study results and limits: Clonotypes that were expanded in thyroid above 0.001 mostly appeared in blood too.

Exclusion followed for patients with uncontrolled infection, other autoimmune disease, pregnancy or lactation. It was less than 13 ml of fresh peripheral blood that supplied the PBMCs. TCR beta CDR3 regions were amplified from RNA. HTBI primers were the set used in a first-round RT-PCR of the TCR CDR3. TCRdb re-analysed the multiplex PCR reads in MiXCR, keeping a single row per CDR3 protein. Among approximately 520,000 distinct CDR3 sequences listed, around 22% were seen once. Germline CDR1 and CDR2: MGHRA and YSYEKL. The CDR3 length is 15 residues, termini included. The chain combines TRBV4-1 with TRBJ1-3. Sequences were obtained from blood. The receptor's source is a woman in her twenties or thirties with Graves' ophthalmopathy. The CDR3 here is CASSQEGTSGNTTYL.